This TCR beta chain derives from a study of PD-1 blockade in classical Hodgkin lymphoma. Broader study findings: The causes of the repertoire differences, possibly disease activity or prior therapy, remain undefined. Those patients who began receiving nivolumab less than 1 year after ASCT had lower diversity, and they were excluded. Compared with baseline, CD4+ but not CD8+ TCR diversity had risen significantly by C4D1. The diversity seen at baseline in complete responders resembled that of newly diagnosed patients.

Brentuximab vedotin exposure varied among the patients, all of whom had relapsed after autologous stem cell transplantation. As for this clone: Its matching antigen is unknown.

TCRdb's table, derived via immunoSEQ multiplex PCR, lists solely in-frame clones and lacks some. The data show tens of thousands of clones, with about 91% seen just once and 12% held by the top ten. From germline, CDR1 is SGHRS and CDR2 YFSETQ. The V segment lost 3 bases and the J segment 3 bases; nucleotides outside the gene matches: 4. The length of the CDR3 is 14 residues. This rearrangement joins TRBV5-1 to TRBJ1-1, with 8 nucleotides matching TRBD1. The source material was peripheral blood mononuclear cells (PBMCs), sampled at baseline. The source is a human donor with classical Hodgkin lymphoma. CDR3 DNA: TGCGCCAGCAGCTGGGAACAGGGGGACACTGAAGCTTTCTTT. Encoded protein: CASSWEQGDTEAFF.